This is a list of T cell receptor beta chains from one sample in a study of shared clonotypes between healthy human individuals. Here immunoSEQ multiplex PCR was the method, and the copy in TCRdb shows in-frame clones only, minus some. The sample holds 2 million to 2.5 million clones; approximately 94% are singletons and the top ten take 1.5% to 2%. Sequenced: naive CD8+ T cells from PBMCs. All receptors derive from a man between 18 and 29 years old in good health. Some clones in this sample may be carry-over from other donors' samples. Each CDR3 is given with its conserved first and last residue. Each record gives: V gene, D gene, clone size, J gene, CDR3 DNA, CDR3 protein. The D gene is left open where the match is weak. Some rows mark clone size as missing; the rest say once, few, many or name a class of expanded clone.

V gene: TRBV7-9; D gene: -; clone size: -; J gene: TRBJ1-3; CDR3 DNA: TGTGCCAGCAGCTTAGCGCGGGGGTTCGGAAACACCATATATTTT; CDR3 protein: CASSLARGFGNTIYF
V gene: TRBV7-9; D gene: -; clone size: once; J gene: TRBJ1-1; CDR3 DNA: TGTGCCAGCAGCTTAGAGGGGGAATTGAACACTGAAGCTTTCTTT; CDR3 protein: CASSLEGELNTEAFF
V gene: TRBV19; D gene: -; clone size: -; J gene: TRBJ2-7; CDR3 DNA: TGTGCCAGTAGTAGGGGGACGTCACTCTCCTACGAGCAGTACTTC; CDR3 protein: CASSRGTSLSYEQYF
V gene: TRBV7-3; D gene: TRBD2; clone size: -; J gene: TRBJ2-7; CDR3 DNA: TGTGCCAGCAGTCGACTAGCGGGTGATGAGCAGTACTTC; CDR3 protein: CASSRLAGDEQYF
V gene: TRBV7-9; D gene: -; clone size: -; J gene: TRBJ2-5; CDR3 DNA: TGTGCCAGCAGCCCCTCAAGAGCCCGAGGAGAGACCCAGTACTTC; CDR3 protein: CASSPSRARGETQYF
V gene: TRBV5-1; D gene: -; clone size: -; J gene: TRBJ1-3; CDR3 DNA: TGCGCCAGCGTAAGGGACCTAAGCTCTGGAAACACCATATATTTT; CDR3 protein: CASVRDLSSGNTIYF
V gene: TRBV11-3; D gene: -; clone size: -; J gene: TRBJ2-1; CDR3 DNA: TGTGCCAGCAGCTTAGATGGGACAGGAGTTCTTAGCGGGAGCAATGAGCAGTTCTTC; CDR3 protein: CASSLDGTGVLSGSNEQFF
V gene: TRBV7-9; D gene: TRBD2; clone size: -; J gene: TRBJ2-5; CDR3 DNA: TGTGCCAGCAGCCCGTTGGGTAGCGGGAGGGTCCAAGAGACCCAGTACTTC; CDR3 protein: CASSPLGSGRVQETQYF
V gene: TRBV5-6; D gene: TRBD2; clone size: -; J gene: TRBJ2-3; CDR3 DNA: TGTGCCAGCAGCTGGGCGGGGGGCACAGATACGCAGTATTTT; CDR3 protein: CASSWAGGTDTQYF
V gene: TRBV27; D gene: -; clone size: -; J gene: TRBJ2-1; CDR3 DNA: TGTGCCAGCAGTTTATCAGCCTCCAATGAGCAGTTCTTC; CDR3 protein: CASSLSASNEQFF
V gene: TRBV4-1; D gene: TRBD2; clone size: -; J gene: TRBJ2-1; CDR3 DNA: TGCGCCAGCAGACCGGGACTAGCATATTACAATGAGCAGTTCTTC; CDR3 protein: CASRPGLAYYNEQFF
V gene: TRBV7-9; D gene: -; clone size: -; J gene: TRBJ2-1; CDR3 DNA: TGTGCAACCAGGCCACCCGGAGGCGGGGAGGTGAATGAGCAGTTCTTC; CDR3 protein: CATRPPGGGEVNEQFF
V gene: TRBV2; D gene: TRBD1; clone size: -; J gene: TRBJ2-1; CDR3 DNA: TGTGCCGAGCAGGCAGGGGGTAGGAATGAGCAGTTCTTC; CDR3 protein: CAEQAGGRNEQFF
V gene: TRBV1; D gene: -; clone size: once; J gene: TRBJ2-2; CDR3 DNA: TGCACCAGCTCGGTTCAGCGGTTAAACACCGGGGAGCTGTTTTTT; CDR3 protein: CTSSVQRLNTGELFF
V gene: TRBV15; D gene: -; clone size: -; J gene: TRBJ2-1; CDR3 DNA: TGTGCCACCAGCGGGGATAGGTCTCGGTGGGATGAGCAGTTCTTC; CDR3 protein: CATSGDRSRWDEQFF
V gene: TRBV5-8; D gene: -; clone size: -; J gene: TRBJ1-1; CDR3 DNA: TGTGCCAGCAGCTTGACCCAGGCTATTTGGGATGGTGAAGCTTTCTTT; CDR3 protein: CASSLTQAIWDGEAFF
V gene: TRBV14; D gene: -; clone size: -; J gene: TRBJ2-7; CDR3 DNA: TGTGCCAGCAGCCCCCGGGCAGGGACGTTCCGGGAGCAGTACTTC; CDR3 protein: CASSPRAGTFREQYF
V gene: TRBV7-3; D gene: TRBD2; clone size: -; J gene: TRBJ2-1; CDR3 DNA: TGTGCCAGCAGAAGAGACGGGACTAGCGCTAATGAGCAGTTCTTC; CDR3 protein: CASRRDGTSANEQFF
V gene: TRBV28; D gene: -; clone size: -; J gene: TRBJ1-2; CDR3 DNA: TGTGCCAGCAGTTTAGCAGAAGACTATGGCTACACCTTC; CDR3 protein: CASSLAEDYGYTF
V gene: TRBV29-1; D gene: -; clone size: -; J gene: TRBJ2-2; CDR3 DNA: TGCAGCGCGAGGGTCGCTTACACCGGGGAGCTGTTTTTT; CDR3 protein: CSARVAYTGELFF
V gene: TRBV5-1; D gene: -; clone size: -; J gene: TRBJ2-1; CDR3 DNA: TGCGCCAGCAGCTTAGGGAGACCGGGTCTCCCTACGGGTGAGCAGTTCTTC; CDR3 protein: CASSLGRPGLPTGEQFF
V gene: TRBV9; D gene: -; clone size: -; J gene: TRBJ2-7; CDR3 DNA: TGTGCCAGCAGCCCAACGATTCAGGGGGGGCAGTACTTC; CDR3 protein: CASSPTIQGGQYF
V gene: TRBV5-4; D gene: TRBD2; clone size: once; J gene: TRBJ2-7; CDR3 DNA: TGTGCCAGCAGCTGGAGCGGGAGCCCTTACTACGAGCAGTACTTC; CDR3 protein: CASSWSGSPYYEQYF
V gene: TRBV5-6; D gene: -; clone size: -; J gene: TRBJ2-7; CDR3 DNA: TGTGCCAGCAGCCCGGGGACGTTCTCCTACGAGCAGTACTTC; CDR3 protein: CASSPGTFSYEQYF
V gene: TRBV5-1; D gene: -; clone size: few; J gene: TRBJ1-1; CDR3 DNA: TGCGCCAGCAGCTTGGACAGCCAGAACACTGAAGCTTTCTTT; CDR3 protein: CASSLDSQNTEAFF
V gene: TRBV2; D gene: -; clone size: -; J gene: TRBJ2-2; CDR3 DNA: TGTGCCAGCAGTGATGGGGGAAGGGACACCGGGGAGCTGTTTTTT; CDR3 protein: CASSDGGRDTGELFF
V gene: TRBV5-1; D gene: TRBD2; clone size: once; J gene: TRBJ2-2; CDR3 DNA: TGCGCCAGCAGCTTGGTCGGGGGAGGGTACACCGGGGAGCTGTTTTTT; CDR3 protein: CASSLVGGGYTGELFF
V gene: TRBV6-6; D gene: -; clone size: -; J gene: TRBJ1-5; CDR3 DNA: TGTGCCAGCAGTGCGGACAGCAATCAGCCCCAGCATTTT; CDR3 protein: CASSADSNQPQHF
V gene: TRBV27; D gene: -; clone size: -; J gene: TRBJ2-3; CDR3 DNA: TGTGCCAGCAGTTTATCCTCTTGGGGGGAGGAAGATACGCAGTATTTT; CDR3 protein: CASSLSSWGEEDTQYF
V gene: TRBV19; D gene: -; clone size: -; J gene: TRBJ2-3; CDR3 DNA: TGTGCCAGTGGAGAGCCGGGACGAACCACAGATACGCAGTATTTT; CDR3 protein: CASGEPGRTTDTQYF
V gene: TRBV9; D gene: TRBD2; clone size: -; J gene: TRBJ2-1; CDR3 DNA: TGTGCCAGCAGCGTAGATCCGAGCGGGAAACCCTACAATGAGCAGTTCTTC; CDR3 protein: CASSVDPSGKPYNEQFF
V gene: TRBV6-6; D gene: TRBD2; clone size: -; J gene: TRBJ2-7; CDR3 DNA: TGTGCCGCTCAACCCGGGAGGGACTACGAGCAGTACTTC; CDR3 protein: CAAQPGRDYEQYF
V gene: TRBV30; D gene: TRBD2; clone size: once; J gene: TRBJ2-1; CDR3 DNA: TGTGCCTGGGGACTAGCGGGAAGTTGGAATGAGCAGTTCTTC; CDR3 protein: CAWGLAGSWNEQFF
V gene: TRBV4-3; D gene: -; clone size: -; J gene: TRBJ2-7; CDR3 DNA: TGCGCCAGCAGCCAAGATCAGGGGACCTCCTACGAGCAGTACTTC; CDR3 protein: CASSQDQGTSYEQYF
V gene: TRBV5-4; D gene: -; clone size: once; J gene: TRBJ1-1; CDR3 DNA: TGTGCCAGCAGCTTGGAACGGGGGCCGCAGCCTGAAGCTTTCTTT; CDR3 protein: CASSLERGPQPEAFF
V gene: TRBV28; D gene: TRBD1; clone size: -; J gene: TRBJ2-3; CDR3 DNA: TGTGCCAGCAGACCGACAGGGGGCAACCCAGATACGCAGTATTTT; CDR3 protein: CASRPTGGNPDTQYF
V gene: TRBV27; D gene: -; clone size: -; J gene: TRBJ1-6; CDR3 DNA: TGTGCCAGCAGTTTGACGGGACACCTAGGGGCACCCCTCCACTTT; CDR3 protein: CASSLTGHLGAPLHF
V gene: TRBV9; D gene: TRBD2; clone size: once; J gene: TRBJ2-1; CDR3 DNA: TGTGCCAGCAGCGTAGGACTAGCGGACTTCAATGAGCAGTTCTTC; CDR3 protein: CASSVGLADFNEQFF
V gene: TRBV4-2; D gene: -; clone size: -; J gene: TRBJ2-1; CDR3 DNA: TGTGCCAGCAGCCAAGAATTAGACGATGAGCAGTTCTTC; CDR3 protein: CASSQELDDEQFF
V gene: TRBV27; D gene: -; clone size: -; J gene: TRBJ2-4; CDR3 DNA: TGTGCCAGCAGTTCCGAACTAGCCAAAAACATTCAGTACTTC; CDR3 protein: CASSSELAKNIQYF
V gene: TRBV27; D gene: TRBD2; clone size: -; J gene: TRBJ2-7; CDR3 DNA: TGTGCCAGCAGTTCCACAAGCGGGAGGGCTAACGAGCAGTACTTC; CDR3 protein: CASSSTSGRANEQYF
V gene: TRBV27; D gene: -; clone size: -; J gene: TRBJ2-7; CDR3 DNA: TGTGCCAGCAGACCGGACTATTCCCCCTACGAGCAGTACTTC; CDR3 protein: CASRPDYSPYEQYF
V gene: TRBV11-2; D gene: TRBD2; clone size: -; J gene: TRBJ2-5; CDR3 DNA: TGTGCCAGCGCAAATTGGCGGGAGGGGCAAGAGACCCAGTACTTC; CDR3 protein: CASANWREGQETQYF
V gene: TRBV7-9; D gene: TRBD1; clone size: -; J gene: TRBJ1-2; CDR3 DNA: TGTGCCAGCAGCCCGTACAGGGGCCTCTATGGCTACACCTTC; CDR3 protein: CASSPYRGLYGYTF
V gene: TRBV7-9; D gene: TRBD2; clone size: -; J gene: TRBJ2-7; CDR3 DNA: TGTGCCAGCAGCCCCGCCGGGACTAGCGGGAGTGCCCCCCACGAGCAGTACTTC; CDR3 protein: CASSPAGTSGSAPHEQYF
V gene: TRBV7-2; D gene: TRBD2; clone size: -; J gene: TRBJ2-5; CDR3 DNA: TGTGCCAGCAGCTTAGCGCTTCGAGGACTAGCGGGAGGGCCACGGGAGACCCAGTACTTC; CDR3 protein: CASSLALRGLAGGPRETQYF
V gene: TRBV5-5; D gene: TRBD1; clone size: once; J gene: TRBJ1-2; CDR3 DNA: TGTGCCAGCAGCTCACATCCGGGACAGGGTTTTTTAGAGTATGGCTACACCTTC; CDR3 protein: CASSSHPGQGFLEYGYTF
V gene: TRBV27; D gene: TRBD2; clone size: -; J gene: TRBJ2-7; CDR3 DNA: TGTGCCAGCAGTTTATCTCTAGCGGGAGTCACCTACGAGCAGTACTTC; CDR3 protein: CASSLSLAGVTYEQYF
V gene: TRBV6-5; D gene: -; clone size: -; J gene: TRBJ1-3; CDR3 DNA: TGTGCCAGCAGGGCGGTTGGAAACACCATATATTTT; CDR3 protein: CASRAVGNTIYF
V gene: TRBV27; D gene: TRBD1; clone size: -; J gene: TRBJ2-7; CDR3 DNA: TGTGCCAGCAGTTTCGGGACAGGGAAGAACGAGCAGTACTTC; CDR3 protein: CASSFGTGKNEQYF
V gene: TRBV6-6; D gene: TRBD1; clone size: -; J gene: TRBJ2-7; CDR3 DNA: TGTGCCAGCAGTTCCTCCCAGGGGGCGTCCTACGAGCAGTACTTC; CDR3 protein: CASSSSQGASYEQYF
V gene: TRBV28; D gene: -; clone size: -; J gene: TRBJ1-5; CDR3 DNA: TGTGCCAGCAGTCAAGATCAGCCCCAGCATTTT; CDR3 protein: CASSQDQPQHF
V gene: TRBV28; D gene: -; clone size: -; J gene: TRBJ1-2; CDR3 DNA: TGTGCCAGCAGCCAGGGGCAGTCCTATGGCTACACCTTC; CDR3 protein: CASSQGQSYGYTF
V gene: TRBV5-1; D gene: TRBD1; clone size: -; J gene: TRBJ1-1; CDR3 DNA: TGCGCCAGCAGCCCAGGGGGCCGGATGAACACTGAAGCTTTCTTT; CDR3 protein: CASSPGGRMNTEAFF